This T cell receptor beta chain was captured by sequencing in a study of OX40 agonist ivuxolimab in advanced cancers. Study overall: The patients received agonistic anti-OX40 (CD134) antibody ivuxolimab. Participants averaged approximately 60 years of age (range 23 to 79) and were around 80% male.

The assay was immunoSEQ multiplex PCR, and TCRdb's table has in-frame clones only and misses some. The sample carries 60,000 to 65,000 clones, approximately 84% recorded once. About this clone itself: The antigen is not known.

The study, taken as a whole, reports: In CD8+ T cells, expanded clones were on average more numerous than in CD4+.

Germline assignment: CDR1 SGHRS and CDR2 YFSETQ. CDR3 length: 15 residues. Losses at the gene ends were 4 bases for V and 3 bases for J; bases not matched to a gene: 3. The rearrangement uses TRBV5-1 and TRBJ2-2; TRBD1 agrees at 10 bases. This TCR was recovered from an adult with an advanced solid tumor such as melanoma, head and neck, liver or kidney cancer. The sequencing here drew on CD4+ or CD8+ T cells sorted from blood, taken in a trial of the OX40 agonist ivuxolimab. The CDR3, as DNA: TGCGCCAGCAGCCGGGACAGGGGTGACACCGGGGAGCTGTTTTTT. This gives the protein CASSRDRGDTGELFF.